A selection of T cell receptor beta chains follows, all from one sample in a study of T cells after somatic rescue of genetic block. Clones were read by immunoSEQ multiplex PCR, and TCRdb kept only the in-frame ones, dropping some. The repertoire includes 110,000 or so clones, over 80% of them detected once, and 1.4% sits in the top ten. Specimen: peripheral blood mononuclear cells (PBMCs). These receptors were collected from a woman aged 18 to 35. The CDR3 runs from the conserved cysteine through the conserved F or W. D genes are given only for firm matches. Clone size is stated in some rows and not others, as once, few, many or a class when expanded.

d_gene: TRBD1; v_gene: TRBV7-9; abundance: .; j_gene: TRBJ1-3; CDR3aa: CASSLDRAGNTIYF; CDR3nt: TGTGCCAGCAGCCTGGACAGGGCTGGAAACACCATATATTTT
d_gene: .; v_gene: TRBV28; abundance: .; j_gene: TRBJ1-6; CDR3aa: CASSLQGPYNSPLHF; CDR3nt: TGTGCCAGCAGTTTACAGGGGCCCTATAATTCACCCCTCCACTTT
d_gene: .; v_gene: TRBV19; abundance: .; j_gene: TRBJ2-1; CDR3aa: CASSRGRLYNEQFF; CDR3nt: TGTGCCAGTAGTAGAGGACGCCTCTACAATGAGCAGTTCTTC
d_gene: .; v_gene: TRBV19; abundance: .; j_gene: TRBJ1-2; CDR3aa: CASSKRDITNYGYTF; CDR3nt: TGTGCCAGTAGTAAACGGGACATAACTAACTATGGCTACACCTTC
d_gene: .; v_gene: TRBV9; abundance: .; j_gene: TRBJ1-4; CDR3aa: CASSRQKQGTNEKLFF; CDR3nt: TGTGCCAGCAGCCGACAGAAACAGGGAACTAATGAAAAACTGTTTTTT
d_gene: .; v_gene: TRBV19; abundance: .; j_gene: TRBJ1-2; CDR3aa: CASRTSGGPHYGYTF; CDR3nt: TGTGCCAGTAGGACCTCGGGAGGCCCCCACTATGGCTACACCTTC
d_gene: .; v_gene: TRBV7-2; abundance: .; j_gene: TRBJ2-3; CDR3aa: CASSPFSGGSDTQYF; CDR3nt: TGTGCCAGCAGCCCCTTTAGTGGGGGTTCAGATACGCAGTATTTT
d_gene: .; v_gene: TRBV27; abundance: .; j_gene: TRBJ1-1; CDR3aa: CASSLSGRGNTEAFF; CDR3nt: TGTGCCAGCAGTTTATCGGGCAGAGGAAACACTGAAGCTTTCTTT
d_gene: .; v_gene: TRBV2; abundance: .; j_gene: TRBJ1-4; CDR3aa: CASTLLGTEDEKLFF; CDR3nt: TGTGCCAGCACACTACTCGGGACGGAAGATGAAAAACTGTTTTTT
d_gene: TRBD1; v_gene: TRBV10-3; abundance: .; j_gene: TRBJ1-5; CDR3aa: CAINDREQSQPQHF; CDR3nt: TGTGCCATAAATGACAGGGAGCAGAGTCAGCCCCAGCATTTT
d_gene: .; v_gene: TRBV2; abundance: few; j_gene: TRBJ1-5; CDR3aa: CASSEGQFGQPQHF; CDR3nt: TGTGCCAGCAGTGAAGGACAGTTTGGTCAGCCCCAGCATTTT
d_gene: TRBD1; v_gene: TRBV5-1; abundance: .; j_gene: TRBJ1-1; CDR3aa: CASSLRGGGYLNTEAFF; CDR3nt: TGCGCCAGCAGCTTGCGAGGGGGCGGTTACCTGAACACTGAAGCTTTCTTT
d_gene: .; v_gene: TRBV5-1; abundance: .; j_gene: TRBJ2-5; CDR3aa: CASKAGLGLEETQYF; CDR3nt: TGCGCCAGCAAAGCAGGTCTCGGATTAGAAGAGACCCAGTACTTC
d_gene: .; v_gene: TRBV9; abundance: .; j_gene: TRBJ1-2; CDR3aa: CASSVGIRRGYTF; CDR3nt: TGTGCCAGCAGCGTAGGTATCCGGCGCGGCTACACCTTC
d_gene: TRBD1; v_gene: TRBV6-5; abundance: few; j_gene: TRBJ1-6; CDR3aa: CASSGGQGWSPLHF; CDR3nt: TGTGCCAGCAGTGGGGGACAGGGGTGGTCACCCCTCCACTTT
d_gene: .; v_gene: TRBV6-6; abundance: .; j_gene: TRBJ2-3; CDR3aa: CASSVSLTDTQYF; CDR3nt: TGTGCCAGCTCGGTGAGCCTCACAGATACGCAGTATTTT
d_gene: .; v_gene: TRBV6-5; abundance: .; j_gene: TRBJ1-1; CDR3aa: CASSYSQLTNTEAFF; CDR3nt: TGTGCCAGCAGTTACTCGCAACTTACGAACACTGAAGCTTTCTTT
d_gene: .; v_gene: TRBV9; abundance: few; j_gene: TRBJ2-7; CDR3aa: CASSPRDEAFYEQYF; CDR3nt: TGTGCCAGCAGTCCACGGGACGAGGCCTTTTACGAGCAGTACTTC
d_gene: TRBD1; v_gene: TRBV7-8; abundance: .; j_gene: TRBJ1-5; CDR3aa: CASSSRLTGRINQPQHF; CDR3nt: TGTGCCAGCAGCTCGCGCCTGACAGGGAGGATCAATCAGCCCCAGCATTTT
d_gene: .; v_gene: TRBV6-1; abundance: .; j_gene: TRBJ1-1; CDR3aa: CASKGVGAEAFF; CDR3nt: TGTGCCAGCAAAGGAGTTGGAGCTGAAGCTTTCTTT
d_gene: TRBD1; v_gene: TRBV7-2; abundance: .; j_gene: TRBJ1-6; CDR3aa: CASSFRDRVNSPLHF; CDR3nt: TGTGCCAGCAGCTTCCGGGACAGGGTGAATTCACCCCTCCACTTT
d_gene: .; v_gene: TRBV7-2; abundance: .; j_gene: TRBJ2-2; CDR3aa: CASSLLTGNTGELFF; CDR3nt: TGTGCCAGCAGCTTATTGACAGGGAACACCGGGGAGCTGTTTTTT
d_gene: .; v_gene: TRBV5-8; abundance: .; j_gene: TRBJ2-3; CDR3aa: CASSLWGSPSTDTQYF; CDR3nt: TGTGCCAGCAGCTTGTGGGGCTCCCCGAGCACAGATACGCAGTATTTT
d_gene: .; v_gene: TRBV5-4; abundance: once; j_gene: TRBJ2-3; CDR3aa: CASSWGADTQYF; CDR3nt: TGTGCCAGCAGCTGGGGTGCAGATACGCAGTATTTT
d_gene: TRBD1; v_gene: TRBV2; abundance: few; j_gene: TRBJ1-1; CDR3aa: CARKTDRDTEAFF; CDR3nt: TGTGCCAGAAAGACCGACAGGGACACTGAAGCTTTCTTT
d_gene: .; v_gene: TRBV11-2; abundance: .; j_gene: TRBJ2-3; CDR3aa: CASSLERTTDTQYF; CDR3nt: TGTGCCAGCAGCTTGGAACGGACCACAGATACGCAGTATTTT
d_gene: .; v_gene: TRBV10-3; abundance: few; j_gene: TRBJ1-1; CDR3aa: CAIRKDRGTEAFF; CDR3nt: TGTGCCATCCGGAAGGACCGGGGGACTGAAGCTTTCTTT
d_gene: .; v_gene: TRBV7-2; abundance: .; j_gene: TRBJ1-2; CDR3aa: CASSLAEGDYGYTF; CDR3nt: TGTGCCAGCAGCTTAGCGGAGGGAGACTATGGCTACACCTTC
d_gene: .; v_gene: TRBV6-5; abundance: .; j_gene: TRBJ1-1; CDR3aa: CATAFLGTNTEAFF; CDR3nt: TGTGCCACCGCGTTCCTAGGAACGAACACTGAAGCTTTCTTT
d_gene: .; v_gene: TRBV30; abundance: .; j_gene: TRBJ1-2; CDR3aa: CAWSGGNYGYTF; CDR3nt: TGTGCCTGGAGTGGGGGAAACTATGGCTACACCTTC
d_gene: .; v_gene: TRBV11-3; abundance: .; j_gene: TRBJ1-6; CDR3aa: CASSLWTAQPGSRRVSPLHF; CDR3nt: TGTGCCAGCAGCTTATGGACCGCACAACCGGGTTCAAGACGGGTTTCACCCCTCCACTTT
d_gene: .; v_gene: TRBV28; abundance: .; j_gene: TRBJ1-2; CDR3aa: CATFGTDYGYTF; CDR3nt: TGTGCCACCTTCGGGACGGACTATGGCTACACCTTC
d_gene: .; v_gene: TRBV28; abundance: once; j_gene: TRBJ2-1; CDR3aa: CASSIDRGRQFF; CDR3nt: TGTGCCAGCAGTATCGATCGGGGAAGGCAGTTCTTC
d_gene: TRBD2; v_gene: TRBV5-1; abundance: .; j_gene: TRBJ2-3; CDR3aa: CASSTLRGSGTDTQYF; CDR3nt: TGCGCCAGCAGCACTCTCCGGGGTAGCGGGACAGATACGCAGTATTTT
d_gene: .; v_gene: TRBV15; abundance: once; j_gene: TRBJ1-3; CDR3aa: CATGFSGNTIYF; CDR3nt: TGTGCCACCGGATTTTCTGGAAACACCATATATTTT
d_gene: .; v_gene: TRBV7-2; abundance: .; j_gene: TRBJ2-5; CDR3aa: CASSFMGSETQYF; CDR3nt: TGTGCCAGCAGCTTTATGGGGAGCGAGACCCAGTACTTC
d_gene: .; v_gene: TRBV9; abundance: .; j_gene: TRBJ2-6; CDR3aa: CASGVSGANVLTF; CDR3nt: TGTGCCAGCGGGGTCTCTGGGGCCAACGTCCTGACTTTC
d_gene: TRBD2; v_gene: TRBV5-4; abundance: .; j_gene: TRBJ2-3; CDR3aa: CASSTGLAGGADTQYF; CDR3nt: TGTGCCAGCAGCACAGGACTAGCGGGGGGTGCAGATACGCAGTATTTT
d_gene: .; v_gene: TRBV4-1; abundance: .; j_gene: TRBJ2-2; CDR3aa: CASSLGARITGELFF; CDR3nt: TGCGCCAGCAGCCTCGGGGCGCGGATCACCGGGGAGCTGTTTTTT
d_gene: .; v_gene: TRBV7-9; abundance: .; j_gene: TRBJ2-3; CDR3aa: CASKGDTQYF; CDR3nt: TGTGCCAGCAAGGGGGATACGCAGTATTTT
d_gene: .; v_gene: TRBV19; abundance: .; j_gene: TRBJ2-5; CDR3aa: CASSRAEGDFQETQYF; CDR3nt: TGTGCCAGTAGCCGAGCGGAGGGGGACTTCCAAGAGACCCAGTACTTC
d_gene: .; v_gene: TRBV9; abundance: .; j_gene: TRBJ2-2; CDR3aa: CAGGATNTGELFF; CDR3nt: TGTGCCGGCGGGGCCACGAACACCGGGGAGCTGTTTTTT
d_gene: .; v_gene: TRBV4-1; abundance: once; j_gene: TRBJ1-6; CDR3aa: CASSQGQFNSPLHF; CDR3nt: TGCGCCAGCAGCCAAGGGCAGTTTAATTCACCCCTCCACTTT
d_gene: .; v_gene: TRBV5-1; abundance: .; j_gene: TRBJ2-2; CDR3aa: CASGGGPTGELFF; CDR3nt: TGCGCCAGCGGCGGGGGCCCGACCGGGGAGCTGTTTTTT
d_gene: .; v_gene: TRBV18; abundance: .; j_gene: TRBJ1-5; CDR3aa: CASSPFSGLEPQHF; CDR3nt: TGTGCCAGCTCCCCCTTTTCCGGCCTCGAGCCCCAGCATTTT
d_gene: TRBD2; v_gene: TRBV5-1; abundance: .; j_gene: TRBJ2-7; CDR3aa: CASSPGTSGFLYYEQYF; CDR3nt: TGCGCCAGCAGCCCCGGGACTAGCGGGTTCCTTTACTACGAGCAGTACTTC
d_gene: .; v_gene: TRBV5-1; abundance: .; j_gene: TRBJ2-7; CDR3aa: CASSLAQGPIYEQYF; CDR3nt: TGCGCCAGCAGCTTGGCCCAGGGGCCCATCTACGAGCAGTACTTC
d_gene: .; v_gene: TRBV10-3; abundance: .; j_gene: TRBJ1-6; CDR3aa: CAISVQNRGSPLHF; CDR3nt: TGTGCCATCAGTGTGCAAAATAGGGGTTCACCCCTCCACTTT
d_gene: .; v_gene: TRBV18; abundance: once; j_gene: TRBJ2-5; CDR3aa: CASSPASLSQETQYF; CDR3nt: TGTGCCAGCTCACCGGCTAGCCTTAGCCAAGAGACCCAGTACTTC
d_gene: .; v_gene: TRBV28; abundance: once; j_gene: TRBJ2-2; CDR3aa: CASSFVGLGSTGELFF; CDR3nt: TGTGCCAGCAGTTTTGTGGGGTTGGGGAGCACCGGGGAGCTGTTTTTT
d_gene: .; v_gene: TRBV10-3; abundance: .; j_gene: TRBJ2-5; CDR3aa: CAMGPREETQYF; CDR3nt: TGTGCCATGGGGCCAAGGGAAGAGACCCAGTACTTC
d_gene: .; v_gene: TRBV27; abundance: .; j_gene: TRBJ2-3; CDR3aa: CASSFRGTSTDTQYF; CDR3nt: TGTGCCAGCAGTTTTAGGGGGACTAGCACAGATACGCAGTATTTT
d_gene: .; v_gene: TRBV5-3; abundance: .; j_gene: TRBJ1-1; CDR3aa: CARSTQVALNTEAFF; CDR3nt: TGTGCCAGAAGCACACAGGTGGCCTTGAACACTGAAGCTTTCTTT
d_gene: TRBD1; v_gene: TRBV27; abundance: .; j_gene: TRBJ1-6; CDR3aa: CASSFTADRGSYNSPLHF; CDR3nt: TGTGCCAGCAGTTTTACGGCGGACAGGGGATCCTATAATTCACCCCTCCACTTT
d_gene: .; v_gene: TRBV5-4; abundance: .; j_gene: TRBJ2-3; CDR3aa: CASSSQGTDTQYF; CDR3nt: TGTGCCAGCAGCTCGCAGGGCACAGATACGCAGTATTTT